Each of the 27 T cell receptor beta chains below was sequenced from the same sample in a study of cytomegalovirus exposure and HLA in healthy donors. Vbeta (60) and Jbeta (13) primers were used in the PCR. Clones were sequenced by immunoSEQ multiplex PCR, and TCRdb holds only the in-frame ones, with some missing. The sample records approximately 130,000 clones, roughly 88% being singletons. The sequencing sample was made of PBMCs. These receptors all stem from a man between 50 and 59 years old in good health and CMV-seronegative.

The chain couples TRBV5-1 to TRBJ2-3; 9 nucleotides match TRBD2. The CDR3 is 15 residues long. Germline values: CDR1 SGHRS, CDR2 YFSETQ. V lost 2 bases and J lost 4; bases outside the gene matches: 5. CDR3 bases: TGCGCCAGCAGCTTTAGCGGGGGCAGGTCAGATACGCAGTATTTT. Amino acids: CASSFSGGRSDTQYF.

This chain connects TRBV11-3 to TRBJ1-3; tentatively, D is TRBD1 (5 bases). Trimming removed 1 base at V and 2 bases at J, with 18 bases between. Looked up from germline, CDR1 is SGHNT and CDR2 is YENEEA. The CDR3 is made up of 18 amino acids. The CDR3 reads CASSLVCSRVIPGNTIYF. The DNA of the CDR3 is TGTGCCAGCAGCTTAGTCTGTTCCAGGGTGATTCCTGGAAACACCATATATTTT.

The chain couples TRBV6-5 to TRBJ2-1, with 8 bases matching TRBD2. The CDR3 has 13 residues. Germline trimming cut 8 bases from V and 3 bases from J; bases unmatched to any gene: 3. From germline, CDR1 is MNHEY and CDR2 SVGAGI. The CDR3 protein is CASGTRRYNEQFF. In DNA, the CDR3 is TGTGCCAGCGGGACTAGGCGCTACAATGAGCAGTTCTTC.

This clone occurred a few times. V usage is TRBV19 and J usage is TRBJ2-7; D is perhaps TRBD2 (6 bases). This CDR3 spans 16 amino acids. V lost 1 base, J lost 0 bases, and 13 bases lay in between. Germline loops: CDR1 LNHDA, CDR2 SQIVND (reference sequence). CDR3 sequence (DNA): TGTGCCAGTAGTATAGGCGTGGACGGGAGCTCCTACGAGCAGTACTTC. Protein: CASSIGVDGSSYEQYF.

This chain joins TRBV10-2 and TRBJ1-2; D is uncertain. The CDR3 spans 13 residues. V lost 0 bases, J lost 4 bases, and 6 bases lay in between. Germline CDR1 WSHSY, CDR2 SAAADI. CDR3 in amino acids: CASSESPVYGYTF. Written as DNA, the CDR3 is TGCGCCAGCAGTGAGTCTCCAGTCTATGGCTACACCTTC.

The chain has TRBV15 and TRBJ2-3; a possible D gene is TRBD1 (5 bases). The germline V and J ends were trimmed by 3 bases and 0 bases, with 13 bases remaining between them. Germline CDR1 reads LNHNV; CDR2 reads YYDKDF (reference sequence). The CDR3 totals 16 residues. The DNA of the CDR3 is TGTGCCACCAGCAGTAACCCCCAGGGCAGCACAGATACGCAGTATTTT. Its protein is CATSSNPQGSTDTQYF.

The chain uses TRBV6-1 and TRBJ2-5, with D possibly being TRBD2 (5 bases). The CDR3 spans 13 residues. In germline, CDR1 is MNHNS, CDR2 SASEGT. Trimming pared 7 bases from V and 2 bases from J, leaving 11 bases between. The CDR3 protein is CASKRMIQETQYF. As DNA, the CDR3 is TGTGCCAGCAAGCGGATGATTCAAGAGACCCAGTACTTC.

This chain uses TRBV14 with TRBJ2-7, with 7 nucleotides matching TRBD1. The ends lost 5 bases at V and 6 bases at J; junction bases unmatched: 4. The germline gives CDR1 SGHDN, CDR2 FVKESK. The CDR3 has 12 residues. The CDR3 is CASSSTGAEQYF. Here the CDR3 DNA reads TGTGCCAGCAGCTCAACAGGGGCCGAGCAGTACTTC.

A single count supports this clone. The chain has TRBV14 and TRBJ2-7; perhaps TRBD2 as D (6 bases). Trimming cost V 3 bases and J 2 bases, with 23 bases left between them. The germline V gene has CDR1 SGHDN and CDR2 FVKESK. The CDR3 runs to 18 residues. The CDR3 here is CASSHLIGRRGKAYEQYF. The CDR3 bases are TGTGCCAGCAGCCACTTAATCGGGAGAAGAGGAAAAGCCTACGAGCAGTACTTC. Based on the CDR3 plus reference TRBV14 and TRBJ2-7, the full variable domain is EAGVTQFPSHSVIEKGQTVTLRCDPISGHDNLYWYRRVMGKEIKFLLHFVKESKQDESGMPNNRFLAERTGGTYSTLKVQPAELEDSGVYFCASSHLIGRRGKAYEQYFGPGTRLTVT.

The chain joins TRBV11-2 to TRBJ1-5; D uncertain. CDR3 size: 13 residues. V dropped 5 bases and J dropped 7 bases, with 12 bases sitting between them. CDR1 and CDR2 from the germline V gene are SGHAT and FQNNGV. The CDR3 coding sequence is TGTGCCAGCAGCCAGAGCCTGGAGCAGCCCCAGCATTTT. As protein: CASSQSLEQPQHF.

The chain combines TRBV2 with TRBJ2-2; 7 nucleotides line up with TRBD1. Germline-derived CDR1 and CDR2 are SNHLY and FYNNEI. V was clipped by 7 bases and J by 1 base; unmatched bases: 6. CDR3 length: 15 amino acids. In DNA form, the CDR3 reads TGTGCCAGCACCTACAACAGGGGGAACACCGGGGAGCTGTTTTTT. This sequence encodes CASTYNRGNTGELFF.

This clone was counted a single time. J is TRBJ1-1 and V is TRBV2; 7 bases agree with TRBD1. The CDR3 length is 12 residues. The J segment lost 11 bases and the V segment lost 1 base, leaving 4 bases of the junction unmatched. Germline loops: CDR1 SNHLY, CDR2 FYNNEI. The CDR3 DNA is TGTGCCAGCAGTGAAGGGACAGGAGCTGCTTTCTTT. The encoded protein is CASSEGTGAAFF.

The chain is built from TRBV11-2 and TRBJ2-5; 9 bases map to TRBD2. The CDR3 totals 16 residues. The trim removed 6 bases at V and 7 bases at J, leaving 15 bases unmatched. Germline V gene data show CDR1 as SGHAT and CDR2 as FQNNGV. DNA for the CDR3: TGTGCCAGCAGTCCTTTAGCGGGGGAGCCTCAGGGGACCCAGTACTTC. Translated, it gives CASSPLAGEPQGTQYF.

The J gene is TRBJ2-4, the V gene TRBV30; 7 bases fit TRBD1. The ends lost 5 bases at V and 14 bases at J; junction bases unmatched: 9. Germline V lookup: CDR1 GTSNPN, CDR2 SVGIG (reference sequence). There are 11 residues in the CDR3. CDR3 in amino acids: CAWGTDLPEYF. The CDR3 DNA is TGTGCCTGGGGGACAGACCTGCCTGAGTACTTC.

The V and J genes are TRBV7-9 and TRBJ2-2; TRBD2 matches at 8 bases. J was trimmed by 7 bases and V by 1 base; bases with no gene match: 8. Per the germline V gene, CDR1 is SEHNR and CDR2 is FQNEAQ (reference sequence). There are 16 residues in the CDR3. The CDR3 is CASSLEGLVSGGELFF. CDR3 coding DNA: TGTGCCAGCAGCTTAGAGGGACTAGTGAGTGGCGGGGAGCTGTTTTTT.

The CDR3 loop is CAWSHTDRGYEQYF. The CDR3 DNA reads TGTGCCTGGAGTCATACAGACAGGGGCTACGAGCAGTACTTC. The gene calls are TRBV30 and TRBJ2-7, with TRBD1 identical over 8 bases. Germline values: CDR1 GTSNPN, CDR2 SVGIG (reference sequence). J was trimmed by 3 bases and V by 2 bases; bases with no gene match: 6. This CDR3 has 14 residues.

This chain connects TRBV13 to TRBJ1-4; D possibly corresponds to TRBD1 (6 bases). CDR3 length: 13 amino acids. The germline gives CDR1 PRHDT, CDR2 FYEKMQ (reference sequence). V gave up 5 bases and J gave up 7 bases, with 11 bases separating them. The chain's CDR3 is CASSLVRGEKLFF. The CDR3 DNA follows: TGTGCCAGCAGCCTGGTCAGGGGTGAAAAACTGTTTTTT.

The chain carries TRBV7-9 and TRBJ1-2; possible D gene TRBD1, 6 bases. V dropped 2 bases and J dropped 13 bases, with 26 bases sitting between them. Germline V gene data show CDR1 as SEHNR and CDR2 as FQNEAQ (reference sequence). The CDR3 loop spans 16 amino acids. The CDR3 reads CASSLIGGGLGAACTF. Here the CDR3 DNA reads TGTGCCAGCAGCTTAATAGGGGGGGGCCTAGGTGCGGCTTGCACCTTC.

The chain couples TRBV10-2 to TRBJ2-1; TRBD2 aligns across 14 bases. V lost 7 bases to trimming and J lost 1 base; unmatched junction nucleotides: 3. The V gene's germline CDR1 is WSHSY and CDR2 SAAADI. This CDR3 comprises 16 residues. The CDR3 DNA reads as TGCGCCAGCATGACTAGCGGGGGGGCTTCCTACAATGAGCAGTTCTTC. Protein: CASMTSGGASYNEQFF.

The gene calls are TRBV5-4 and TRBJ1-2; D perhaps matches TRBD1 (5 bases). Germline CDR1 is SGHNT and CDR2 is YYREEE (reference sequence). CDR3 length: 14 residues. Trimming removed 6 bases at V and 2 bases at J, with 14 bases between. Here the CDR3 DNA reads TGTGCCAGCACCATGGGGGGAGAAAACTATGGCTACACCTTC. This encodes CASTMGGENYGYTF. The full variable domain, completed using reference TRBV5-4 and TRBJ1-2, is ETGVTQSPTHLIKTRGQQVTLRCSSQSGHNTVSWYQQALGQGPQFIFQYYREEENGRGNFPPRFSGLQFPNYSSELNVNALELDDSALYLCASTMGGENYGYTFGSGTRLTVV.

The V call is TRBV5-1, the J call TRBJ2-5; 8 bases are a match to TRBD1. TRBJ2-7 explains the end of the DNA better; the J call may be wrong. The CDR3 runs to 15 residues. Germline V gene data show CDR1 as SGHRS and CDR2 as YFSETQ. CDR3 sequence (DNA): TGCGCCAGCAGCCCTGGACAGGGTAGGTTATACGAGCAGTACTTC. This translates into CASSPGQGRLYEQYF.

J is TRBJ2-7 and V is TRBV6-1, with D possibly matching TRBD2 (5 bases). Trimming stripped 8 bases from V and 0 bases from J, with 17 bases between. Germline V gives CDR1 MNHNS, CDR2 SASEGT. This CDR3 has 15 residues. The CDR3 here is CASQEQRDSSYEQYF. CDR3 DNA: TGTGCCAGCCAGGAACAGAGGGATAGCTCCTACGAGCAGTACTTC.

This chain joins TRBV6-1 and TRBJ1-6; tentatively, D is TRBD1 (5 bases). The CDR3 consists of 15 residues. Germline V gene sequence: CDR1 MNHNS, CDR2 SASEGT. V lost 5 bases and J lost 3, with 11 bases in between. The CDR3 nucleotides are TGTGCCAGCAGTAGGACACTTAACTATAATTCACCCCTCCACTTT. This translates into CASSRTLNYNSPLHF.

This chain uses TRBV19 with TRBJ1-5; 7 bases line up with TRBD1. The CDR3 has 16 amino acids. V shed 3 bases and J 4 bases; nucleotides not matched to a gene: 9. The germline V gene has CDR1 LNHDA and CDR2 SQIVND (reference sequence). The CDR3 nucleotides are TGTGCCAGTAGTATTCTTGGGCAGGGGGGTAATCAGCCCCAGCATTTT. It codes for CASSILGQGGNQPQHF.

This clone was seen once. The rearrangement joins TRBV2 to TRBJ1-1; D gene unclear. V was clipped by 3 bases and J by 10 bases, with 9 bases between them. This CDR3 has 11 residues. Germline V lookup: CDR1 SNHLY, CDR2 FYNNEI. In DNA, the CDR3 is TGTGCCAGCAGTGATGAGGGTCCAGCTTTCTTT. It specifies CASSDEGPAFF.

In its sample, this clone was seen a few times. The CDR3 DNA sequence: TGTGCCAGCAGCCCTGAGCGGGGCTCGAACACCGGGGAGCTGTTTTTT. Amino acids: CASSPERGSNTGELFF. The chain links TRBV5-5 to TRBJ2-2, with TRBD2 matching 7 bases. The germline CDR1 and CDR2 sequences are SGHKS and YYEKEE (reference sequence). This CDR3 comprises 16 residues. Trimming cost V 4 bases and J 0 bases; bases outside gene matches: 6. Combining the CDR3 with reference TRBV5-5 and TRBJ2-2 gives the whole variable domain DAGVTQSPTHLIKTRGQQVTLRCSPISGHKSVSWYQQVLGQGPQFIFQYYEKEERGRGNFPDRFSARQFPNYSSELNVNALLLGDSALYLCASSPERGSNTGELFFGEGSRLTVL.

The chain links TRBV5-6 to TRBJ2-1; 7 bases agree with TRBD1. The CDR3 extends over 16 amino acids. The V gene's germline CDR1 is SGHDT and CDR2 YYEEEE. Trimming at V came to 0 bases and at J to 0 bases, leaving 3 bases not matched to a gene. CDR3 nucleotides: TGTGCCAGCAGCTTGGTAGGGGACAGCTCCTACAATGAGCAGTTCTTC. It yields the protein CASSLVGDSSYNEQFF.